The T cell receptor (beta chain) under discussion was sequenced for a study of blood T cell repertoires in COVID-19. The overall study: Acute and convalescent COVID-19 specimens originated in the United States, Italy and Spain. Nucleic acid was either cDNA or gDNA, and it came from T cells, B-cell-depleted T cells, or PBMCs.

The V segment lost 0 bases and the J segment 2 bases; nucleotides outside the gene matches: 6. Per germline, CDR1 MNHEY and CDR2 SVGAGI. CDR3 length: 16 residues. The repertoire was sequenced with immunoSEQ multiplex PCR; TCRdb's copy has only in-frame clones and lacks some. The table shows 140,000 or so clones, with roughly nine tenths occurring only once. The material sequenced was peripheral blood. The clonotype originates from a woman aged 55-70 years with active COVID-19. V gene TRBV6-5 combines with J gene TRBJ2-7, with 8 bases aligning to TRBD2. The CDR3 DNA reads TGTGCCAGCAGTTACTCGTCTAGCGGGCTTACCTACGAGCAGTACTTC. It codes for CASSYSSSGLTYEQYF.